This is a list of T cell receptor beta chains from one sample in a study of T cell responses to AZD1222 COVID-19 vaccine. Profiled with immunoSEQ multiplex PCR; TCRdb holds only in-frame clones, not every one. Of around 180,000 clones detected, 85% to 90% appear once; the ten largest clones hold 6.9%. The specimen was peripheral blood, collected on day 0 of AZD1222 vaccination. These receptors came from an adult in good health. Both conserved end residues are trimmed from each CDR3. A D gene is named only where the DNA matches it firmly. Only some rows state a clone size, as once, few, many or a class for expanded clones.

J,V,D,size,CDR3
TRBJ1-3,TRBV2,TRBD1,.,ASSVDRASGNTIY
TRBJ2-2,TRBV10-3,.,few,AISESGPKNTGELF
TRBJ2-3,TRBV10-1,TRBD2,.,ASSGLAGINAKSTDTQY
TRBJ1-1,TRBV10-3,TRBD1,.,AISATGMDTEAF
TRBJ2-5,TRBV5-1,TRBD1,.,ASRPTGQASWETQY
TRBJ1-1,TRBV5-6,.,.,ASSRGSGPEAF
TRBJ2-2,TRBV5-8,.,.,ASSLFGGRGATGELF
TRBJ1-1,TRBV7-6,TRBD1,.,ASSADRDTEAF
TRBJ1-2,TRBV10-3,TRBD1,.,AIVGGDRDYT
TRBJ2-1,TRBV28,.,.,ASTKAGGEQF
TRBJ2-5,TRBV7-3,TRBD2,once,ASSSGLAGGRETQY
TRBJ1-1,TRBV10-1,.,.,ASRKVRLVGTEAF
TRBJ2-3,TRBV27,TRBD1,.,ASSFLTGGIADTQY
TRBJ1-1,TRBV3-1/TRBV3-2,.,.,ASSQEGGRFGF
TRBJ2-1,TRBV6-6,TRBD2,.,ASSPGPTSGGRDEQF
TRBJ1-3,TRBV4-3,.,.,ASSQDWGAGAGNTIY
TRBJ1-2,TRBV29-1,.,.,SGRDIDNYGYT
TRBJ1-1,TRBV9,.,few,ASSGGFSAEAF
TRBJ1-1,TRBV6-5,.,.,ASSYRGGDTEAF
TRBJ2-6,TRBV7-9,.,once,ASMPSGSGANVLT
TRBJ2-5,TRBV7-6,.,.,ASSLETQY
TRBJ1-2,TRBV19,.,.,ASSILGANYGYT